These T cell receptor beta chains were read from a single sample in a study of CD8 T cells in ankylosing spondylitis. MiXCR was run by TCRdb on the 5' RACE reads, yielding one entry per CDR3 protein. The sample holds approximately 520,000 distinct CDR3 sequences; approximately 5% are singletons and the top ten take roughly 3.3%. Source material: blood, either unsorted or a sorted T cell fraction (not recorded which). Receptors originate from a male donor with ankylosing spondylitis. The CDR3 runs from the conserved cysteine through the conserved F or W.

TRBV4-2 | CASSQVTGNTGELFF
TRBV7-8 | CAISLGRDQPQHF
TRBV6-2/TRBV6-3 | CASSRRTVDNSPLHF
TRBV12-3/TRBV12-4 | CASRTGTVTGELFF
TRBV7-2 | CASRDSWVTEAFF
TRBV6-1 | CASRHGQGAEETQYF
TRBV29-1 | CSVPGRGQKGYEQYF
TRBV7-2 | CASSFRRDTEAFF
TRBV6-2/TRBV6-3 | CASRDPGQPYEQYF
TRBV5-1 | CASSLSRGFGLETQYF
TRBV7-8 | CASSLVVGGTDTQYF
TRBV25-1 | CASTPGGTTQYF
TRBV24-1 | CATSPGADGYTF
TRBV7-2 | CASSKQGAAEAFF
TRBV6-1 | CASSKPRELAADTQYF
TRBV11-2 | CASSPLQDIFEQYF
TRBV4-3 | CASRFSIRGSGELFF
TRBV18 | CASSAGTGGDEQYF
TRBV5-6 | CASSLAGWSQHF
TRBV24-1 | CATSDFFGGNNEQFF
TRBV20-1 | CSGLAGRTDTQYF
TRBV29-1 | CSVGFGETQYF
TRBV5-1 | CASSLDMALNTEAFF
TRBV19 | CASQDRGISSNQPQHF
TRBV29-1 | CSVEGIGTGELFF
TRBV29-1 | CSVEELVTEAFF
TRBV7-2 | CASSPRPSETQYF
TRBV7-2 | CASSPSGWNEKLFF
TRBV7-9 | CASSREENYNEQFF
TRBV5-1 | CASSLGTSDPEEQYF
TRBV24-1 | CATSEEWGSTDTQYF
TRBV13 | CAISFRRGSSNTNIQYF
TRBV5-1 | CASSLSPPDGYTF